A selection of T cell receptor beta chains follows, all from one sample in a study of blood T cell repertoires in COVID-19. Produced via immunoSEQ multiplex PCR; TCRdb's table is partial and in-frame only. Of 250,000 to 300,000 clones in the sample, 70% to 90% were seen once. Sample: PBMCs or T cells enriched from blood (not recorded which). These receptors came from a woman aged 45-60 years who had recovered from COVID-19. Each CDR3 is given with its conserved first and last residue. The D gene is left open where the match is weak. Clone size appears in some rows only: once, few, many, or a class for an expanded clone.

v_call clone_size d_call cdr3_aa
TRBV28 . TRBD1 CASSTGGYGNTIYF
TRBV4-1 . . CASSRPDGRNEAFF
TRBV7-7 . TRBD2 CASSLAGGLAGINEQFF
TRBV7-6 . . CASSLGTSSYNSPLHF
TRBV5-1 . . CASSFGTAYTNTGELFF
TRBV28 . TRBD2 CASEGAGPGPDTQYF
TRBV18 . . CASSPTGGGSGNTIYF
TRBV19 . . CASSIGTKGRLVFGNTEAFF
TRBV5-8 . TRBD1 CASSSGQLNQPQHF
TRBV27 . TRBD1 CASRYRDREDGYTF
TRBV6-1 . . CASSEFVGGGEKLFF
TRBV28 . . CASSLGTWDQPQHF
TRBV3-1/TRBV3-2 . TRBD1 CASSQGTGGLGANVLTF
TRBV29-1 . TRBD2 CSVDGLAGGKTQYF
TRBV28 . TRBD2 CASRLAGVQDTQYF
TRBV4-2 many . CASSGQGYNEQFF
TRBV24-1 . TRBD2 CATSARASGGWTGELFF
TRBV28 . . CASSLHREYGYTF
TRBV7-8 . TRBD1 CASRGQGRDEQFF
TRBV27 . TRBD2 CASSLYTSGRGDTGELFF
TRBV7-8 . . CASSLASGSSYNEQFF
TRBV14 once TRBD1 CASSQAQIYIPGQGFPRYFF
TRBV18 . . CASSPAGPKNTDTQYF
TRBV5-1 . TRBD2 CASSLVPSGIWNEQFF
TRBV9 few . CASSAAPTTGSVFF
TRBV6-5 . . CASRLASGGNQPQHF
TRBV28 . . CATKVSPGGARATNEKLFF
TRBV18 . . CASSLNNNSPLHF
TRBV5-4 few . CASSLGGRGEKLFF
TRBV19 . . CASSIGSSGANVLTF
TRBV5-8 . TRBD2 CASSQGLAEYNEQFF
TRBV6-8 few . CASSSTEDLNYGYTF
TRBV12-3/TRBV12-4 . . CASVAAGELFF
TRBV18 . . CASSPGGNSLSSYEQYF
TRBV6-5 . TRBD2 CASTPSGSLNEQFF
TRBV7-9 . . CASSLRDGGDYGYTF
TRBV2 . . CASSPYLGGNTEAFF
TRBV2 . . CASSETGRNTGELFF
TRBV19 . TRBD2 CASSPRGGINEQFF
TRBV19 . TRBD2 CASSIGAGMGEQYF
TRBV10-2 . . CASSDNSNQPQHF
TRBV19 . TRBD2 CASSIGGSSYEQYF
TRBV5-1 . . CASSLVGSFQETQYF
TRBV3-1/TRBV3-2 . TRBD2 CASSQDPTSGGYEQYF
TRBV5-4 . TRBD2 CASSFGSGSTGELFF
TRBV4-2 . . CASSQDLNSQPQHF
TRBV7-9 . TRBD1 CASSLTGENTEAFF
TRBV3-1/TRBV3-2 . . CASSQGQYQPQHF
TRBV5-4 . TRBD2 CASSLGTSGVSSYNEQFF
TRBV6-6 . . CASSYKGSYTF